The 13 T cell receptor beta chains presented below share a single source sample, sequenced in a study of cytomegalovirus exposure and HLA in healthy donors. Amplification used 60 Vbeta primers and 13 Jbeta primers. Produced via immunoSEQ multiplex PCR; TCRdb's table is partial and in-frame only. The table has some 200,000 clones, less than 80% seen once. The sample consisted of PBMCs. The origin of the receptors is a girl aged 2 to 9 in good health and CMV-seronegative.

The V call is TRBV28, the J call TRBJ2-2; 9 nucleotides agree with TRBD2. The CDR3 length is 15 residues. CDR1 and CDR2 (germline): MDHEN, SYDVKM. V was pared by 4 bases and J by 3 bases, with 3 bases of the junction left unmatched. CDR3 region: CASSSLAGYTGELFF. The CDR3 nucleotides read TGTGCCAGCAGTTCCCTAGCGGGGTACACCGGGGAGCTGTTTTTT.

The V gene is TRBV6-5, the J gene TRBJ2-1, with TRBD2 matching over 7 bases. Per the germline V gene, CDR1 is MNHEY and CDR2 is SVGAGI. The CDR3 has 15 amino acids. The trim removed 6 bases at V and 9 bases at J, leaving 14 bases unmatched. CDR3 sequence: CASRPGGGLGREQFF. The DNA of the CDR3 is TGTGCCAGCAGGCCCGGCGGGGGATTGGGACGTGAGCAGTTCTTC.

This clone has only a few counts. The genes are TRBV7-2 and TRBJ2-7; D ambiguous. The germline gives CDR1 SGHTA, CDR2 FQGNSA. This CDR3 has 11 residues. V was pared by 5 bases and J by 6 bases, with 8 bases between. The CDR3 bases are TGTGCCAGCAGCGCTCTGCGCGAGCAGTACTTC. It encodes CASSALREQYF.

The chain combines TRBV11-2 with TRBJ1-1, with 7 nucleotides matching TRBD1. J gave up 0 bases and V 5 bases, and 6 bases lay outside the gene matches. The CDR3 totals 15 residues. Germline V CDR1 and CDR2: SGHAT, FQNNGV. CDR3 nucleotides: TGTGCCAGCAGCCGATCAGGGGGGATGAACACTGAAGCTTTCTTT. Translation: CASSRSGGMNTEAFF.

CDR3 region: CASRRGRADTQYF. The CDR3, as DNA: TGTGCCAGCAGGCGGGGCAGGGCAGATACGCAGTATTTT. The chain joins TRBV6-1 to TRBJ2-3, with D possibly being TRBD2 (6 bases). The CDR3 spans 13 residues. Between the trimmed V and J ends, which lost 6 bases and 4 bases, there was a span of 11 bases. Germline values: CDR1 MNHNS, CDR2 SASEGT.

The rearrangement uses TRBV12-2 and TRBJ2-3; the table names TRBD2, a call not compared with the DNA. TRBV12-2 is deemed a pseudogene. This CDR3 region has 16 residues. DNA for the CDR3: TGTGCAAGTCGCTTAGAAGCGGGCTCTCCGGGGGATACGCAGTATTTT. Its translation is CASRLEAGSPGDTQYF.

The rearrangement uses TRBV10-3 and TRBJ2-7; 7 bases agree with TRBD1. The V gene's germline CDR1 is ENHRY and CDR2 SYGVKD. V lost 6 bases, J lost 0 bases, and 5 bases stayed unmatched. The CDR3 spans 14 residues. CDR3 region: CAISGQESSYEQYF. The CDR3, as DNA: TGTGCCATCAGCGGACAGGAGAGCTCCTACGAGCAGTACTTC.

The chain is built from TRBV2 and TRBJ1-5; a possible D gene is TRBD1 (6 bases). The germline V gene encodes CDR1 SNHLY and CDR2 FYNNEI. V was pared by 3 bases and J by 8 bases, with 17 bases between. CDR3 length: 15 residues. The DNA for the CDR3 is TGTGCCAGCAGTGAGAGGGGGACCAGAGATAAGCCCCAGCATTTT. It codes for CASSERGTRDKPQHF. The full variable domain, in which reference TRBV2 and TRBJ1-5 provide the parts outside the CDR3, is EPEVTQTPSHQVTQMGQEVILRCVPISNHLYFYWYRQILGQKVEFLVSFYNNEISEKSEIFDDQFSVERPDGSNFTLKIRSTKLEDSAMYFCASSERGTRDKPQHFGDGTRLSIL.

This chain joins TRBV10-1 and TRBJ2-2; perhaps TRBD2 as D (5 bases). The CDR3 consists of 14 residues. Germline V gives CDR1 WNHNN, CDR2 SYGVQD (reference sequence). The V and J ends lost 6 bases and 0 bases respectively, with 8 bases between them. The CDR3 nucleotides read TGCGCCAGCAGGGCGGGTCCGAACACCGGGGAGCTGTTTTTT. It is translated as CASRAGPNTGELFF.

V and J are TRBV5-1 and TRBJ2-1; TRBD2 matches at 7 bases. The CDR3 is made up of 15 amino acids. Germline V lookup: CDR1 SGHRS, CDR2 YFSETQ. J lost 8 bases, V lost 2 bases, and 10 bases had no gene match. The DNA of the CDR3 is TGCGCCAGCAGCTTTGGGCTAGCGGAGGCCCATGAGCAGTTCTTC. This encodes CASSFGLAEAHEQFF.

J is TRBJ2-1 and V is TRBV4-2; TRBD1 might be the D (6 bases). The CDR3 length is 13 residues. Germline V gene sequence: CDR1 LGHNA, CDR2 YNFKEQ. V lost 4 bases and J lost 4, with 8 bases in between. CDR3 residues: CASSPQGYNEQFF. The CDR3 nucleotides read TGTGCCAGCAGCCCTCAGGGGTACAATGAGCAGTTCTTC.

The chain is built from TRBV2 and TRBJ2-3, with D perhaps TRBD1 (7 bases). V gave up 4 bases and J gave up 1 base, with 12 bases separating them. Germline V gene sequence: CDR1 SNHLY, CDR2 FYNNEI. The CDR3 covers 15 residues. CDR3 DNA: TGTGCCAGCAGTGTGGGCAGGGGGGGCACAGATACGCAGTATTTT. Translating gives CASSVGRGGTDTQYF.

The rearrangement uses TRBV5-4 and TRBJ2-3, with TRBD2 identical over 10 bases. Per the germline V gene, CDR1 is SGHNT and CDR2 is YYREEE (reference sequence). The junction had 4 bases not matched to a gene; V was cut back by 1 base and J by 2 bases. There are 16 residues in the CDR3. In DNA form, the CDR3 reads TGTGCCAGCAGCTTGCAGCTAGCGGGAGACACAGATACGCAGTATTTT. It yields the protein CASSLQLAGDTDTQYF.